A single TCR beta chain is shown here with its context. Its antigen remains unknown. Clones were read by immunoSEQ multiplex PCR, and TCRdb kept only the in-frame ones, dropping some. The top ten clones hold less than 5% of a sample with around 67,000 clones, nearly 90% of them seen once. This sample was taken from a study of graft-versus-host responses after intestinal transplantation. V lost 1 base to trimming and J lost 1 base, with 13 bases between them. From germline, CDR1 is SQVTM and CDR2 ANQGSEA. The CDR3 is made up of 15 amino acids. Study-level points and caveats: The authors found GvH clones in recipient marrow, some appearing first in ileum or blood. Where graft-donor T cell macrochimerism was present, patients had high graft-versus-host to host-versus-graft clonal ratios in allografts.

The sequenced sample was unstimulated CD8+ T cells sorted from spleen or lymph node cells, obtained before transplant. The chain has TRBV29-1 and TRBJ1-1; no definite D call. The receptor was isolated from a human donor who was the organ donor for an intestinal transplant. CDR3 in amino acids: CSVEGRVGRNTEAFF. CDR3 DNA: TGCAGCGTTGAAGGGCGAGTGGGGAGGAACACTGAAGCTTTCTTT. The entire variable domain, with the rest obtained from reference TRBV29-1 and TRBJ1-1, is as follows: SAVISQKPSRDICQRGTSLTIQCQVDSQVTMMFWYRQQPGQSLTLIATANQGSEATYESGFVIDKFPISRPNLTFSTLTVSNMSPEDSSIYLCSVEGRVGRNTEAFFGQGTRLTVV.